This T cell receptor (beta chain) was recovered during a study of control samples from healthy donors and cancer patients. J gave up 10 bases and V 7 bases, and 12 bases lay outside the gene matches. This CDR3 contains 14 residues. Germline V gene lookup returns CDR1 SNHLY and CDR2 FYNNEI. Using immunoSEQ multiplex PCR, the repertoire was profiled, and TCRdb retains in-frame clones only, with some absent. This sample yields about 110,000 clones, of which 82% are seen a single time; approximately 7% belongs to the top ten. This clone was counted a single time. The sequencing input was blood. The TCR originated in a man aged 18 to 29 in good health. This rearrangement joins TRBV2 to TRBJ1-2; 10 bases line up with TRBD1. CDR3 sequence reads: CASTLPGQGIVYTF. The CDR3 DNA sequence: TGTGCCAGCACCCTACCGGGACAGGGGATTGTCTACACCTTC.